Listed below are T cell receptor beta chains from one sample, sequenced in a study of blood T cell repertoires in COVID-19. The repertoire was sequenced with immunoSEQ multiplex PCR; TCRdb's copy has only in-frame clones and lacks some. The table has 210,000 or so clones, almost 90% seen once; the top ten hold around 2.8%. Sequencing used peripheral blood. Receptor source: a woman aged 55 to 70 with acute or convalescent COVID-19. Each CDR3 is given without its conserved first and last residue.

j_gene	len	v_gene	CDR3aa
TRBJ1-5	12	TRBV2	ASSSARGSKPQH
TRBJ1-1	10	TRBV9	ASSRQGPEAF
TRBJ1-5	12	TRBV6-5	ASRKGQGDQPQH
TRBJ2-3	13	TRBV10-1	ASSDHSTSTDTQY
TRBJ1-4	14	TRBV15	ATSRAFDRSNEKLF
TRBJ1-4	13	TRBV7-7	ASSLGVSKGEKLF
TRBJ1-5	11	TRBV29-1	SVGLVDNQPQH
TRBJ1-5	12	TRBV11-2	ASSLVTGQQPQH
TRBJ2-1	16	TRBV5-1	ASSLEPVPAGVGNEQF
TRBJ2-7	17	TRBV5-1	ASSLNVATGLTQSYEQY
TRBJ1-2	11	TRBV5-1	ASSSGQGNGYT
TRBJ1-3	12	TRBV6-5	ASSSPRTENTIY
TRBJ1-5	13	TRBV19	ATSAGTTGNQPQH
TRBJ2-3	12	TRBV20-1	SASWRGGTDTQY
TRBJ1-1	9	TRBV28	ASIGGTEAF